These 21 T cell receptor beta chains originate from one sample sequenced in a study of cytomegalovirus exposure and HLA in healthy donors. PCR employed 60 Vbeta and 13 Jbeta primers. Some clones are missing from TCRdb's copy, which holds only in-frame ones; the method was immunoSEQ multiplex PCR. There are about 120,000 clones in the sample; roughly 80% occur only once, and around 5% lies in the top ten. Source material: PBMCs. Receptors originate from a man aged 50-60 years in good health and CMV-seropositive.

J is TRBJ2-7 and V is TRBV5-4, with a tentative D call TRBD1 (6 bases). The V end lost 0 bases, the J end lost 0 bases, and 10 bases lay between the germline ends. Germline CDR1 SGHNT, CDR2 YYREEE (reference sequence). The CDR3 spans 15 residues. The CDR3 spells CASSLDQGPSYEQYF. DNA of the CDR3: TGTGCCAGCAGCTTGGATCAGGGGCCCTCCTACGAGCAGTACTTC. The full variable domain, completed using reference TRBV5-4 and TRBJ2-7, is ETGVTQSPTHLIKTRGQQVTLRCSSQSGHNTVSWYQQALGQGPQFIFQYYREEENGRGNFPPRFSGLQFPNYSSELNVNALELDDSALYLCASSLDQGPSYEQYFGPGTRLTVT.

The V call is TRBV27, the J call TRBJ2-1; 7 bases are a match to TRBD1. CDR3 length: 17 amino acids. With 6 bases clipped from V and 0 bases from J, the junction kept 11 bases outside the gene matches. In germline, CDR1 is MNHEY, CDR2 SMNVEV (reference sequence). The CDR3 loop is CASSGGQAPSSYNEQFF. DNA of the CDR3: TGTGCCAGCAGCGGTGGACAGGCCCCGAGCTCCTACAATGAGCAGTTCTTC.

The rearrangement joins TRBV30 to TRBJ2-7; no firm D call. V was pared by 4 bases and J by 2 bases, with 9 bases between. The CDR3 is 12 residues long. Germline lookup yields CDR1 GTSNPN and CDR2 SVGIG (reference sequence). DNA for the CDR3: TGTGCCTGGAATGAAGCGACCTACGAGCAGTACTTC. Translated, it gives CAWNEATYEQYF.

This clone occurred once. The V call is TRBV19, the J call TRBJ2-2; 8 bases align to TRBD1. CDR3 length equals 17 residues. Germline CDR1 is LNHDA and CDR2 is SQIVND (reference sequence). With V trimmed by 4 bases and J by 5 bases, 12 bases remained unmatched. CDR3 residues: CASSTRPDRVATGELFF. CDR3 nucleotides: TGTGCCAGTAGTACACGTCCGGACAGGGTAGCGACCGGGGAGCTGTTTTTT.

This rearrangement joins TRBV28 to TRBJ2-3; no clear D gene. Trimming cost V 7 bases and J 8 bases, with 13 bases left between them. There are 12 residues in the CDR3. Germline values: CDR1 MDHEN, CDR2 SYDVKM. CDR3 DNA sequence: TGTGCCAGCACTACCTCCCGTGGTACGCAGTATTTT. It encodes CASTTSRGTQYF.

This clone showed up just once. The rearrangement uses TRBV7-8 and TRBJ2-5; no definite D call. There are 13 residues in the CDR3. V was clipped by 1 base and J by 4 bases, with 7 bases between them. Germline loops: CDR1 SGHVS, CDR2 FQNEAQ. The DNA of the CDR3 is TGTGCCAGCAGCTTAGTTTCTATAGAGACCCAGTACTTC. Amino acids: CASSLVSIETQYF.

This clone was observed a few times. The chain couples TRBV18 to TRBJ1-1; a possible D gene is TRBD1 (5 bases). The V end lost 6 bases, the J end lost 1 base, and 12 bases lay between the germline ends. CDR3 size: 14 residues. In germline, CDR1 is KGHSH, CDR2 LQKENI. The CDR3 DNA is TGTGCCAGCTCCAACCTGGGGCAGAACACTGAAGCTTTCTTT. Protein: CASSNLGQNTEAFF.

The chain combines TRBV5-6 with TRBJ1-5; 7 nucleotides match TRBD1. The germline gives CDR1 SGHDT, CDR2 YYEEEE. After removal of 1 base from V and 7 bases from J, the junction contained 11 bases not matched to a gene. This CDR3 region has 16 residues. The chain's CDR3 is CASSLKIGGGGQPQHF. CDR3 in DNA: TGTGCCAGCAGCTTGAAAATAGGAGGGGGCGGACAGCCCCAGCATTTT.

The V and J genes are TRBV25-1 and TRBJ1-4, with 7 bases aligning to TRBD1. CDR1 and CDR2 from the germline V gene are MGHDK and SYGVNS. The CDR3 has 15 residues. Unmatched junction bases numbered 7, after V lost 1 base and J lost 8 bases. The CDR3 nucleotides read TGTGCCAGCAGTGAATCCCCCTCAGGGGGGGAAAAACTGTTTTTT. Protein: CASSESPSGGEKLFF. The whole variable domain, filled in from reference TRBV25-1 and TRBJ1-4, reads EADIYQTPRYLVIGTGKKITLECSQTMGHDKMYWYQQDPGMELHLIHYSYGVNSTEKGDLSSESTVSRIRTEHFPLTLESARPSHTSQYLCASSESPSGGEKLFFGSGTQLSVL.

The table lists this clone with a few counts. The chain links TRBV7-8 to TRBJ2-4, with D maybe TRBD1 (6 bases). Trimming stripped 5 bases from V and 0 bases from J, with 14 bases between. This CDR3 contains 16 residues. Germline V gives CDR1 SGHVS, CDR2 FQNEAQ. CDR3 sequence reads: CASSLVQGTAKNIQYF. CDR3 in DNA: TGTGCCAGCAGCCTCGTCCAGGGGACAGCCAAAAACATTCAGTACTTC. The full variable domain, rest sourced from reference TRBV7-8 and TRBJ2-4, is GAGVSQSPRYKVAKRGQDVALRCDPISGHVSLFWYQQALGQGPEFLTYFQNEAQLDKSGLPSDRFFAERPEGSVSTLKIQRTQQEDSAVYLCASSLVQGTAKNIQYFGAGTRLSVL.

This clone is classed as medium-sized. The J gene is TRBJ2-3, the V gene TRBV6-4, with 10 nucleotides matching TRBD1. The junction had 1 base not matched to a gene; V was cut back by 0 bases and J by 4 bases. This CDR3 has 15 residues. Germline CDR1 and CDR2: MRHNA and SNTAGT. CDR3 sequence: CASSDSTGGADTQYF. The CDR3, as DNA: TGTGCCAGCAGTGACTCGACAGGGGGCGCAGATACGCAGTATTTT.

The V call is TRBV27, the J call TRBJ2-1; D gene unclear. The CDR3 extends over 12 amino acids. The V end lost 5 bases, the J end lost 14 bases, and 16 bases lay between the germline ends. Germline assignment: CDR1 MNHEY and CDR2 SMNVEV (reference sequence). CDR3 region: CASSPYPPREFF. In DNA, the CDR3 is TGTGCCAGCAGTCCCTACCCCCCCCGGGAGTTCTTC.

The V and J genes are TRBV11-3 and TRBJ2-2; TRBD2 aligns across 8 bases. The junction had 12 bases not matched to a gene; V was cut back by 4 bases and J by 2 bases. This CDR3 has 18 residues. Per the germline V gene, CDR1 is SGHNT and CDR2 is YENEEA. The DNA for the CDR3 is TGTGCCAGCAGCTCCAGGACTAGCAATTTCCCAAACACCGGGGAGCTGTTTTTT. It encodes CASSSRTSNFPNTGELFF. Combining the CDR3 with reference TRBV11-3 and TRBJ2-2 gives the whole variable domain EAGVVQSPRYKIIEKKQPVAFWCNPISGHNTLYWYLQNLGQGPELLIRYENEEAVDDSQLPKDRFSAERLKGVDSTLKIQPAELGDSAVYLCASSSRTSNFPNTGELFFGEGSRLTVL.

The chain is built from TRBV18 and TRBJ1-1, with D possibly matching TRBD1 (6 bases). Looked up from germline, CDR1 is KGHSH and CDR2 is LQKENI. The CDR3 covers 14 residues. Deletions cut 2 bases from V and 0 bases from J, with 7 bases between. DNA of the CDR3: TGTGCCAGCTCACCAACAGGGATGAACACTGAAGCTTTCTTT. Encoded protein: CASSPTGMNTEAFF.

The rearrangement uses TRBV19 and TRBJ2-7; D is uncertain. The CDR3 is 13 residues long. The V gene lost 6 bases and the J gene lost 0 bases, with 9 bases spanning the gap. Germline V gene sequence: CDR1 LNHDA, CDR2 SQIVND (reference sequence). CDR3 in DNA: TGTGCCAGTAGGGGCCATCCCTCCTACGAGCAGTACTTC. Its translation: CASRGHPSYEQYF.

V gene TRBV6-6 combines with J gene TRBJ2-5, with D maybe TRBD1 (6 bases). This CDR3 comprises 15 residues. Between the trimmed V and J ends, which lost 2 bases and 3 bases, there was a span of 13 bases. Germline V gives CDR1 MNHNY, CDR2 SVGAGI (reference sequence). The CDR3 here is CASSYPVAGEETQYF. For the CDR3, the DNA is TGTGCCAGCAGTTACCCGGTGGCAGGGGAAGAGACCCAGTACTTC.

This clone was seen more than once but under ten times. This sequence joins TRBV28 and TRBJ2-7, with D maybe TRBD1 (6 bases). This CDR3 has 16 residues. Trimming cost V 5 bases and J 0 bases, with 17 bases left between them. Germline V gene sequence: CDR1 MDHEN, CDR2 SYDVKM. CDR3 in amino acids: CASSLPGTYGSYEQYF. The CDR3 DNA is TGTGCCAGCAGTCTCCCCGGGACATACGGCTCCTACGAGCAGTACTTC.

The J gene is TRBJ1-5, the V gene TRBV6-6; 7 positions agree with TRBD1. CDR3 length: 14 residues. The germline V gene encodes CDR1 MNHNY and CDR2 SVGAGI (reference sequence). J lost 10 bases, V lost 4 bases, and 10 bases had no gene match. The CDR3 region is CASSSHEGADPQHF. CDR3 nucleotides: TGTGCCAGCAGTTCCCATGAGGGGGCGGACCCCCAGCATTTT.

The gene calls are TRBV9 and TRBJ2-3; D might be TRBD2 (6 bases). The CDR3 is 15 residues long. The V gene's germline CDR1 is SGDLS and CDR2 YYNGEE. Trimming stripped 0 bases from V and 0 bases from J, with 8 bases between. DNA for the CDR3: TGTGCCAGCAGCGTAGGCGGGATTAGCACAGATACGCAGTATTTT. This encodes CASSVGGISTDTQYF.

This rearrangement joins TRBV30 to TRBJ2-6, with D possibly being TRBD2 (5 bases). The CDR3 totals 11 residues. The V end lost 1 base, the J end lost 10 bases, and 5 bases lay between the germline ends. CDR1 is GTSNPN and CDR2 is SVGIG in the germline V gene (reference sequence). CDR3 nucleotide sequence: TGTGCCTGGAGTGGAGGGAACGTCCTGACTTTC. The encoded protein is CAWSGGNVLTF. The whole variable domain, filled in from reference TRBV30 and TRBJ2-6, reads SQTIHQWPATLVQPVGSPLSLECTVEGTSNPNLYWYRQAAGRGLQLLFYSVGIGQISSEVPQNLSASRPQDRQFILSSKKLLLSDSGFYLCAWSGGNVLTFGAGSRLTVL.

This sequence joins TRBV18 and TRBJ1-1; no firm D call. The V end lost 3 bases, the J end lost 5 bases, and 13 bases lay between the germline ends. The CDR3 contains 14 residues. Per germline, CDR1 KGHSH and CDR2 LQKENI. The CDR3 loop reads CASSPGRSGTEAFF. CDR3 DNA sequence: TGTGCCAGCTCACCTGGGCGGAGCGGGACTGAAGCTTTCTTT.